These 6 T cell receptor beta chains were all obtained from the same sample, sequenced in a study of blood T cell repertoires in COVID-19. Assay: immunoSEQ multiplex PCR; the TCRdb copy retains only in-frame clones and omits some. Among approximately 88,000 clones, about 90% were seen once, and the ten largest hold about 15%. Sequencing input: peripheral blood. The receptors come from a male donor with acute or convalescent COVID-19.

This clone has a handful of counts. CDR3 nucleotides: TGTGCCAGCAGCCCTACGCTGACAGGGGGCAGCAACTATGGCTACACCTTC. This gives the protein CASSPTLTGGSNYGYTF. The chain has TRBV3-1 (or the pseudogene TRBV3-2) and TRBJ1-2; 10 bases map to TRBD1. The CDR3 covers 17 residues. Germline trimming cut 4 bases from V and 2 bases from J; bases unmatched to any gene: 10. The germline V gene has CDR1 LGHDT and CDR2 YNNKEL (reference sequence).

The rearrangement joins TRBV9 to TRBJ2-7; TRBD2 aligns across 8 bases. The CDR3 runs 13 residues. Germline V lookup: CDR1 SGDLS, CDR2 YYNGEE. With V trimmed by 4 bases and J by 7 bases, 7 bases remained unmatched. The CDR3 protein is CASSSGGGEEQYF. Written as DNA, the CDR3 is TGTGCCAGCAGCTCCGGGGGGGGTGAAGAGCAGTACTTC.

This chain connects TRBV21-1 to TRBJ2-7; TRBD1, the table's D call, lacks a check against the DNA. TRBV21-1 counts as a pseudogene. This CDR3 has 18 residues. This chain's CDR3 is CASSKGSYGTGEIYEQYF. DNA for the CDR3: TGTGCCAGCAGCAAAGGGTCCTATGGGACAGGGGAGATTTACGAGCAGTACTTC.

This sequence joins TRBV18 and TRBJ2-7, with 13 bases fitting TRBD2. V shed 4 bases and J 4 bases; nucleotides not matched to a gene: 10. In germline, CDR1 is KGHSH, CDR2 LQKENI. The CDR3 contains 17 residues. CDR3 protein: CASSLAAPGLAGYEQYF. As DNA, the CDR3 is TGTGCCAGCTCACTCGCAGCACCGGGACTAGCGGGATACGAGCAGTACTTC.

J is TRBJ2-1 and V is TRBV7-5; the listed D gene, TRBD2, was not tested against the DNA. TRBV7-5 is a pseudogene segment. This CDR3 contains 19 residues. CDR3 nucleotide sequence: TGTGCCAGAAGCTTATCGCCCCACCGGACTAGGCTCTCCTACAATGAGCAGTTCTTC. Translating gives CARSLSPHRTRLSYNEQFF.

The sample holds a few counts of this clone. V is TRBV7-3 and J is TRBJ2-3, with TRBD2 matching 9 bases. V gave up 6 bases and J gave up 0 bases; unmatched junction bases: 4. The CDR3 is made up of 15 amino acids. CDR1 and CDR2 (germline): SGHTA, FQGTGA. CDR3 in DNA: TGTGCCAGCAGTCGAAGCGGGGGGAGCACAGATACGCAGTATTTT. Protein sequence: CASSRSGGSTDTQYF.